This entry is about one T cell receptor beta chain. Its specificity is not known. This record belongs to a study of cytomegalovirus exposure and HLA in healthy donors. Germline CDR1 reads KGHSH; CDR2 reads LQKENI. The CDR3 sequence is 16 residues long. Study-wide results and limits: Apparent HLA restriction characterized most CMV-associated TCR beta chains in a later analysis. Compared with the roughly 700-donor mean, an Asian-associated ancestry cluster reportedly had fewer N-insertions, according to a later analysis. Later work associated approximately 17,000 TCR beta sequences with HLA alleles at 0.05 false discovery rate.

Use of 60 Vbeta and 13 Jbeta primers characterized the PCR. Profiled with immunoSEQ multiplex PCR; TCRdb holds only in-frame clones, not every one. The sample carries more than 90,000 clones, roughly four fifths recorded once. Sequencing was performed on PBMCs. The V call is TRBV18, the J call TRBJ2-5; D remains ambiguous. The J call is uncertain, as TRBJ2-7 better fits the DNA end. This clonotype was sampled from a man aged 45-60 years in good health and CMV-seronegative. DNA of the CDR3: TGTGCCAGCTCACCTTCCCCCCTCAAAAGCTCCTACGAGCAGTACTTC. Protein: CASSPSPLKSSYEQYF.